Listed below are T cell receptor beta chains from one sample, sequenced in a study of T cells expressing NK-cell markers. Reprocessing the 5' RACE reads, TCRdb reports a single entry for every CDR3 protein and omits DNA. Its table records roughly 390,000 distinct CDR3 sequences. Sequencing used blood T cells: a sorted CD56 or NKG2C T cell subset, CD4+ or CD8+ T cells, or bulk PBMC T cells (not recorded which). These receptors all come from a man aged 18 to 69 in good health. Each CDR3 is given with its conserved first and last residue.

TRBV6-5	TRBJ1-3	CASSYSGRSGNTIYF
TRBV3-1	TRBJ1-2	CASTARIGYGYTF
TRBV5-1	TRBJ2-1	CASSLRQGTNNEQFF
TRBV4-2	TRBJ2-3	CASSQRTSGGYTDTQYF
TRBV18	TRBJ2-1	CASSPMSSGGLNEQFF
TRBV11-3	TRBJ2-1	CASSPSRYFEQFF
TRBV5-1	TRBJ1-1	CASSLGGRAPGKAFF
TRBV15	TRBJ2-7	CATSRESRDNGEQYF
TRBV9	TRBJ2-1	CASSVVEQEQFF
TRBV7-8	TRBJ2-7	CASSLGATGGRREYYEQYF
TRBV19	TRBJ2-4	CASSIGTGFVDIQYF
TRBV3-1	TRBJ2-1	CASSQASGRNEQFF
TRBV6-1	TRBJ2-2	CASDRGYRTGELFF
TRBV9	TRBJ1-1	CASTKGGANTEAFF
TRBV4-2	TRBJ2-7	CASSQDPGTVPAQYF
TRBV5-6	TRBJ1-1	CASSAVGRKKNTEAFF
TRBV7-2	TRBJ1-2	CASSLQGQNNYGYTF
TRBV12-3/TRBV12-4	TRBJ1-1	CASARGANTEAFF
TRBV29-1	TRBJ2-2	CSVAGTADTGELFFF
TRBV12-3/TRBV12-4	TRBJ1-1	CASSTNKNTEAFF
TRBV3-1	TRBJ2-7	CASSQDSMARRSYEQYF
TRBV4-1	TRBJ2-1	CASSQEYASGSYNEQFF
TRBV11-2	TRBJ2-1	CASSFRLAGAVSYNEQFF
TRBV3-1	TRBJ2-1	CATGTGVYNEQFF
TRBV20-1	TRBJ2-7	CSARVGAREQYF
TRBV27	TRBJ1-1	CASSLFTGGSEGAFF
TRBV7-9	TRBJ2-5	CASSPISGGRQETQYF
TRBV7-2	TRBJ2-3	CASSLARLAGGTWTQYF
TRBV19	TRBJ2-7	CARTGTGGYEQYF
TRBV6-1	TRBJ1-2	CASSTRTAFYGYTF
TRBV27	TRBJ2-7	CASSPWGTKNEQYF
TRBV12-3/TRBV12-4	TRBJ1-2	CASSPNGQGANYGYTF